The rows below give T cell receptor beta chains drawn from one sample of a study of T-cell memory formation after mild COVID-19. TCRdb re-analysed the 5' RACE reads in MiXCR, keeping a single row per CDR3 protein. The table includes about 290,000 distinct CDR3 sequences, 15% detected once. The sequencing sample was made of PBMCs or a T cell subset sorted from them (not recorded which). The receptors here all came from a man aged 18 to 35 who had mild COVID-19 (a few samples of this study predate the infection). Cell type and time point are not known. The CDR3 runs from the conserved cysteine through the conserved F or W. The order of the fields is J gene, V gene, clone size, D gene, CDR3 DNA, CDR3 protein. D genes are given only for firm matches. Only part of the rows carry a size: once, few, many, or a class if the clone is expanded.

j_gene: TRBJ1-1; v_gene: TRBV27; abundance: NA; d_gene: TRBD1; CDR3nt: TGTGCCAGCAGTTGGGACAGGGGTCGCCAAGCTTTCTTT; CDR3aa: CASSWDRGRQAFF
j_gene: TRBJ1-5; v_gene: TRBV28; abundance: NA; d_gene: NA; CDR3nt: TGTGCCAGCTTGTCCCTACAGGGCGGTCAGCCCCAGCATTTT; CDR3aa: CASLSLQGGQPQHF
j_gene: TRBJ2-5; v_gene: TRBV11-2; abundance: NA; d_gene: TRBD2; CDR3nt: TGTGCCAGCAGCTTATCTACTAGCGAGGGGACGCCCCAGTACTTC; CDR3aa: CASSLSTSEGTPQYF
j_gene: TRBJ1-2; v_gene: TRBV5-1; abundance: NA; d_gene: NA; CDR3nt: TGCGCCAGCAGCTGGACGGAGGGTTTGGGCTACACCTTC; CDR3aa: CASSWTEGLGYTF
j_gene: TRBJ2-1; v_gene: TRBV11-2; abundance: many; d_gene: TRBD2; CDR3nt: TGTGCCAGCAGCCTGATGCTAGCGGACAATGAGCAGTTCTTC; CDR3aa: CASSLMLADNEQFF
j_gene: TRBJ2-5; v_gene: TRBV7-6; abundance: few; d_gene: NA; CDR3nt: TGTGCCAGCAGCTTTGATACGCCGGGCCCTGCAGAGGAGACCCAGTACTTC; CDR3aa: CASSFDTPGPAEETQYF
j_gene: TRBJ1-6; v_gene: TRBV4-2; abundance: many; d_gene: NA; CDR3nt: TGTGCCAGCAGTCAAGATTGGACAGCGCGCCCGGGTTCACCCCTCCACTTT; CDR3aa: CASSQDWTARPGSPLHF
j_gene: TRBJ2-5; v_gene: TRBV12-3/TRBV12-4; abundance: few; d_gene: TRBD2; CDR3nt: TGTGCCAGCACCAGGGAGGGGACCCAGTACTTC; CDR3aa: CASTREGTQYF
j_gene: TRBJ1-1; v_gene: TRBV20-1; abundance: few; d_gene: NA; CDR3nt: TGCAGTGCTAGAGGGGGTGCCGTGAACACTGAAGCTTTCTTT; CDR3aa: CSARGGAVNTEAFF
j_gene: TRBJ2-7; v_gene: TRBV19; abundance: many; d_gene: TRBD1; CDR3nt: TGTGCCAGTAGCCCGGACAGGGGGCGAGAGTACGAGCAGTACTTC; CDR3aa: CASSPDRGREYEQYF
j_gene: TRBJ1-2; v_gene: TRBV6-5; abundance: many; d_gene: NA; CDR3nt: TGTGCCAGCAGTTACTATCCCAGAGCGGTGACTGGCTACACCTTC; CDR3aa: CASSYYPRAVTGYTF
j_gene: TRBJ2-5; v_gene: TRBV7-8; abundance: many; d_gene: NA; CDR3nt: TGTGCCAGCAGCGGAGCCCGAGAGACCCAGTACTTC; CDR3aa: CASSGARETQYF
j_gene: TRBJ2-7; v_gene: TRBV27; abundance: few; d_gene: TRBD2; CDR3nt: TGTGCCAGCAGTTTAGCGGGGGGGCCGTGGGAGCAGTACTTC; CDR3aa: CASSLAGGPWEQYF
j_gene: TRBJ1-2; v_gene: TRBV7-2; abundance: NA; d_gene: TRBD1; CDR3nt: TGTGCCAGCAGCTTAGTGGGACAGGGGCTGGAGGGCTACACCTTC; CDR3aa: CASSLVGQGLEGYTF
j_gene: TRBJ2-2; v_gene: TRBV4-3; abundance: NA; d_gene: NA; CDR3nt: TGCGCCAGCAGCCCTCGGGGATTGAAGAACACCGGGGAGCTGTTTTTT; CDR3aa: CASSPRGLKNTGELFF
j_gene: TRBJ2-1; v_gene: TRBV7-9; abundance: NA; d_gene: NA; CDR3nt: TGTGCCAGCAGCACCCCCGGCAATGAGCAGTTCTTC; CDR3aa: CASSTPGNEQFF
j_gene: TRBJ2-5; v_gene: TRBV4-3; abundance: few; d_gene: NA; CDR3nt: TGCGCCAGCAGCCAAGGAACCACGATAATGGAGACCCAGTACTTC; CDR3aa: CASSQGTTIMETQYF
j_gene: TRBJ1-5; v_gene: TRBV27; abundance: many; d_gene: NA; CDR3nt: TGTGCCAGCAGCCGAGGGGGAAGAGGCAATCAGCCCCAGCATTTT; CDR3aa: CASSRGGRGNQPQHF
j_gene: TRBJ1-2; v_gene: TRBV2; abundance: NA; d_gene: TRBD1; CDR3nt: TGTGCCAGCAGTGAAGGGGCAGGGGGAGTCTATGGCTACACCTTC; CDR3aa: CASSEGAGGVYGYTF